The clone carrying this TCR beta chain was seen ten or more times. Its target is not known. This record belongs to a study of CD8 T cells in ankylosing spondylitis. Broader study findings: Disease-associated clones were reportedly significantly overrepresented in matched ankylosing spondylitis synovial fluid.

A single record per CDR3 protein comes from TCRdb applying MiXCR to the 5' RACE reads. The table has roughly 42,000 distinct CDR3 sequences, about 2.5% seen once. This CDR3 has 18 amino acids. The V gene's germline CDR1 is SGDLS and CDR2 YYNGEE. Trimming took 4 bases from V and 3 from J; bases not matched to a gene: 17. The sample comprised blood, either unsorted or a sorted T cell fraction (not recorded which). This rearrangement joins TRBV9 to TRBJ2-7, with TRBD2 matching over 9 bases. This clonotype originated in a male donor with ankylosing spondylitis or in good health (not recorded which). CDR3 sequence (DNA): TGTGCCAGCAGCCCTCTTCCCCATAGCGGGAGTAGGAACTACGAGCAGTACTTC. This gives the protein CASSPLPHSGSRNYEQYF.